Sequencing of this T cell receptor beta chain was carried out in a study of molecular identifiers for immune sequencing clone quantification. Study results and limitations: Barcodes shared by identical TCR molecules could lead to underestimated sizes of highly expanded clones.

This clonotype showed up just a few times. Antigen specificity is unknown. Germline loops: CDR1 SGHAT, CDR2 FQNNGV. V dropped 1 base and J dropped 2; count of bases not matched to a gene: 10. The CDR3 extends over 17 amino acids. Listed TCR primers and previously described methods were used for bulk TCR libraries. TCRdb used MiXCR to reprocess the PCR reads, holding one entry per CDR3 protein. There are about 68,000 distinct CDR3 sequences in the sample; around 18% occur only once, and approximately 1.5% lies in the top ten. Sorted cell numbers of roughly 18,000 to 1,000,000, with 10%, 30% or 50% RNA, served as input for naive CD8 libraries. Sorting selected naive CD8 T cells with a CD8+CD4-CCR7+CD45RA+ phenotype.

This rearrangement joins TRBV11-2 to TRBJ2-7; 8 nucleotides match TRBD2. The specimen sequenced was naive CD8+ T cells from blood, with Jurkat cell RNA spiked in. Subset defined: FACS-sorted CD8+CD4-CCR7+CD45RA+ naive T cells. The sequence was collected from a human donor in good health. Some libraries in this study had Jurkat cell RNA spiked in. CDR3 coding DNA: TGTGCCAGCAGCTTAGGGGATATAGCGGGAAGCACCTACGAGCAGTACTTC. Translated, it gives CASSLGDIAGSTYEQYF. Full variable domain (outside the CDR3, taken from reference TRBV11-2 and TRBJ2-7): EAGVAQSPRYKIIEKRQSVAFWCNPISGHATLYWYQQILGQGPKLLIQFQNNGVVDDSQLPKDRFSAERLKGVDSTLKIQPAKLEDSAVYLCASSLGDIAGSTYEQYFGPGTRLTVT.